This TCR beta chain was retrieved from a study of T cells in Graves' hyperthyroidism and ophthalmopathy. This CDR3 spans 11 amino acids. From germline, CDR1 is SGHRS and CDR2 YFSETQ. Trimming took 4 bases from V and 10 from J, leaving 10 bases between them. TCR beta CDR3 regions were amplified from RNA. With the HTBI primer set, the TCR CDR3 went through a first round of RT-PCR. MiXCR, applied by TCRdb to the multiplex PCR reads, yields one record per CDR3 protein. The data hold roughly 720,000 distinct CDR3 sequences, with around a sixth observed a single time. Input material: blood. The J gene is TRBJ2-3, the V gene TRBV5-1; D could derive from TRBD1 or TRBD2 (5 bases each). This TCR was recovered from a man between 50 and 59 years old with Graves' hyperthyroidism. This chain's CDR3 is CASSQLGAQYF. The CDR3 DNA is TGCGCCAGCAGCCAACTAGGGGCGCAGTATTTT. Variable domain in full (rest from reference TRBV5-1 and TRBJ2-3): KAGVTQTPRYLIKTRGQQVTLSCSPISGHRSVSWYQQTPGQGLQFLFEYFSETQRNKGNFPGRFSGRQFSNSRSEMNVSTLELGDSALYLCASSQLGAQYFGPGTRLTVL.